These T cell receptor beta chains were read from a single sample in a study of T cells in Graves' hyperthyroidism and ophthalmopathy. MiXCR, applied by TCRdb to the multiplex PCR reads, yields one record per CDR3 protein. This table has about 550,000 distinct CDR3 sequences, around 20% appearing once. The sample was blood. The receptors here all came from a man aged 18-30 years with Graves' hyperthyroidism. CDR3s leave out the opening cysteine and the closing phenylalanine or tryptophan.

V gene	J gene	CDR3 protein
TRBV6-1	TRBJ1-1	AIRGLVAEAF
TRBV24-1	TRBJ1-5	ATSDSEEGAGNQPQH
TRBV12-3/TRBV12-4	TRBJ1-5	ASNLSGQPQH
TRBV28	TRBJ1-6	ASEGQPNSPLH
TRBV27	TRBJ2-5	ASSLSAVKETQY
TRBV6-5	TRBJ1-2	ASGYQGNYGYT
TRBV29-1	TRBJ1-1	SFPQNTEAF
TRBV2	TRBJ1-1	ASSLGQGAFTEAF
TRBV29-1	TRBJ1-1	SVPGQLNTEAF
TRBV12-3/TRBV12-4	TRBJ2-1	ASSLAGGPSDEQF
TRBV28	TRBJ2-4	ASTRGFSKNIQY
TRBV25-1	TRBJ2-2	ASSVPGQGLF
TRBV12-3/TRBV12-4	TRBJ2-2	ASSPHWTETGELF
TRBV19	TRBJ1-1	ASSINYRGNTEAF
TRBV12-3/TRBV12-4	TRBJ1-5	ASSLWGRGISNQPQH
TRBV7-6	TRBJ2-7	ASSPPGGGGEQY
TRBV12-5	TRBJ2-1	ASGLPVYNEQF
TRBV2	TRBJ1-5	ASRREGGLNQPQH
TRBV12-5	TRBJ2-2	ATGYWTGGRSTGELF
TRBV29-1	TRBJ1-1	SVDEGANTRKTEAF
TRBV30	TRBJ1-2	AWSPRHEPYYGYT
TRBV2	TRBJ2-5	ASSEGPGQGGETQY
TRBV11-3	TRBJ1-1	ASSSVTEAF
TRBV27	TRBJ1-5	ASSFLPNQPQH
TRBV20-1	TRBJ1-1	SARPTYTEAF